The rows below give T cell receptor beta chains drawn from one sample of a study of T cells in Graves' hyperthyroidism and ophthalmopathy. Each CDR3 protein gets one entry after TCRdb re-called the multiplex PCR reads with MiXCR. The sample carries about 530,000 distinct CDR3 sequences, more than 15% recorded once. Sequencing was carried out using blood. The source of these receptors is a young woman with Graves' ophthalmopathy. The CDR3 runs from the conserved cysteine through the conserved F or W. A D gene is named only where the DNA matches it firmly. The listing skips clone size in some rows; elsewhere it reads once, few, many or a size class.

cdr3_aa: CASSFGIVSNTEAFF
cdr3_nt: TGTGCCAGCAGTTTTGGGATTGTTTCGAACACTGAAGCTTTCTTT
j_call: TRBJ1-1
v_call: TRBV28
d_call: NA
clone_size: many

cdr3_aa: CASAARGGNTGELFF
cdr3_nt: TGTGCCAGCGCAGCCAGGGGTGGGAACACCGGGGAGCTGTTTTTT
j_call: TRBJ2-2
v_call: TRBV14
d_call: NA
clone_size: few

cdr3_aa: CAISEQDRQSSRTDTQYF
cdr3_nt: TGTGCCATCAGTGAACAGGACAGGCAATCGTCCAGAACAGATACGCAGTATTTT
j_call: TRBJ2-3
v_call: TRBV10-3
d_call: TRBD1
clone_size: many

cdr3_aa: CASSFSGLLYNEQFF
cdr3_nt: TGTGCCAGCAGCTTTAGCGGGCTGCTATACAATGAGCAGTTCTTC
j_call: TRBJ2-1
v_call: TRBV7-2
d_call: TRBD2
clone_size: many

cdr3_aa: CSVWGFWTGDLTEAFF
cdr3_nt: TGCAGCGTCTGGGGGTTTTGGACAGGGGATTTGACTGAAGCTTTCTTT
j_call: TRBJ1-1
v_call: TRBV29-1
d_call: TRBD1
clone_size: NA

cdr3_aa: CASSLEGERSYGYTF
cdr3_nt: TGTGCCAGCAGCTTGGAGGGGGAGAGATCCTATGGCTACACCTTC
j_call: TRBJ1-2
v_call: TRBV5-4
d_call: NA
clone_size: few

cdr3_aa: CASSQDRGGTQYF
cdr3_nt: TGCGCCAGCAGCCAAGATCGGGGAGGGACCCAGTACTTC
j_call: TRBJ2-5
v_call: TRBV4-1
d_call: NA
clone_size: NA

cdr3_aa: CASSFGLAGGEQYF
cdr3_nt: TGTGCCAGCAGTTTTGGGCTAGCGGGAGGCGAGCAGTACTTC
j_call: TRBJ2-7
v_call: TRBV12-3/TRBV12-4
d_call: TRBD2
clone_size: many

cdr3_aa: CASSPDNLRGEKLFF
cdr3_nt: TGTGCCAGCAGCCCGGATAATTTACGTGGGGAAAAACTGTTTTTT
j_call: TRBJ1-4
v_call: TRBV11-2
d_call: NA
clone_size: few

cdr3_aa: CASSIWGNTEAFF
cdr3_nt: TGTGCCAGTAGTATATGGGGGAACACTGAAGCTTTCTTT
j_call: TRBJ1-1
v_call: TRBV19
d_call: NA
clone_size: many

cdr3_aa: CASSLEGGDRGYEQYF
cdr3_nt: TGTGCCAGCAGCTTAGAGGGGGGCGACAGGGGCTACGAGCAGTACTTC
j_call: TRBJ2-7
v_call: TRBV7-9
d_call: TRBD1
clone_size: many

cdr3_aa: CASSPSGRTGNTIYF
cdr3_nt: TGTGCCAGCAGTCCCTCGGGACGGACTGGAAACACCATATATTTT
j_call: TRBJ1-3
v_call: TRBV28
d_call: NA
clone_size: many

cdr3_aa: CASSTPGVGAATQYF
cdr3_nt: TGTGCCAGCAGTACCCCAGGGGTGGGGGCAGCTACGCAGTATTTT
j_call: TRBJ2-3
v_call: TRBV28
d_call: NA
clone_size: NA

cdr3_aa: CSARGAGNNQPQHF
cdr3_nt: TGCAGTGCTAGAGGCGCGGGAAACAATCAGCCCCAGCATTTT
j_call: TRBJ1-5
v_call: TRBV20-1
d_call: NA
clone_size: many

cdr3_aa: CASSLGYRTGFSEQYF
cdr3_nt: TGTGCCAGCAGCTTAGGTTACCGGACAGGGTTCAGCGAGCAGTACTTC
j_call: TRBJ2-7
v_call: TRBV7-2
d_call: TRBD1
clone_size: few

cdr3_aa: CATRIKGLSYNSPLHF
cdr3_nt: TGTGCCACCAGGATAAAGGGGCTCTCCTATAATTCACCCCTCCACTTT
j_call: TRBJ1-6
v_call: TRBV15
d_call: NA
clone_size: once

cdr3_aa: CASSFSGNTEAFF
cdr3_nt: TGTGCCAGCAGCTTTTCCGGGAACACTGAAGCTTTCTTT
j_call: TRBJ1-1
v_call: TRBV7-2
d_call: NA
clone_size: many

cdr3_aa: CASSFAGRDYGYTF
cdr3_nt: TGTGCCAGCAGTTTCGCAGGGAGGGACTATGGCTACACCTTC
j_call: TRBJ1-2
v_call: TRBV27
d_call: NA
clone_size: NA

cdr3_aa: CASRPTGAVSYEQYF
cdr3_nt: TGCGCCAGCAGGCCTACAGGGGCCGTCTCCTACGAGCAGTACTTC
j_call: TRBJ2-7
v_call: TRBV5-1
d_call: TRBD1
clone_size: few

cdr3_aa: CASSLRQSSYNEQFF
cdr3_nt: TGTGCCAGCAGCTTGAGGCAGAGCTCCTACAATGAGCAGTTCTTC
j_call: TRBJ2-1
v_call: TRBV5-4
d_call: NA
clone_size: few

cdr3_aa: CASSQEGTQRVSEQYF
cdr3_nt: TGTGCCAGCAGCCAAGAGGGGACTCAAAGGGTTTCCGAGCAGTACTTC
j_call: TRBJ2-7
v_call: TRBV3-1
d_call: NA
clone_size: many

cdr3_aa: CSASRGRHYEQYF
cdr3_nt: TGCAGTGCTAGCCGGGGGAGACATTACGAGCAGTACTTC
j_call: TRBJ2-7
v_call: TRBV20-1
d_call: NA
clone_size: many

cdr3_aa: CASSQATFPVEQYF
cdr3_nt: TGCGCCAGCAGCCAAGCGACATTCCCGGTGGAGCAGTACTTC
j_call: TRBJ2-7
v_call: TRBV4-1
d_call: NA
clone_size: NA

cdr3_aa: CASSQEETNTGELFF
cdr3_nt: TGCGCCAGCAGCCAAGAAGAAACGAACACCGGGGAGCTGTTTTTT
j_call: TRBJ2-2
v_call: TRBV4-3
d_call: NA
clone_size: NA

cdr3_aa: CASIRASGGDTQYF
cdr3_nt: TGTGCCAGCATCCGGGCATCCGGGGGAGATACGCAGTATTTT
j_call: TRBJ2-3
v_call: TRBV2
d_call: NA
clone_size: many

cdr3_aa: CASSDRRPTDTQYF
cdr3_nt: TGTGCCAGCAGTGACAGAAGACCCACAGATACGCAGTATTTT
j_call: TRBJ2-3
v_call: TRBV2
d_call: NA
clone_size: many

cdr3_aa: CASSLYGGGSLSGANVLTF
cdr3_nt: TGTGCCAGCAGTTTATATGGAGGGGGCTCGCTTTCTGGGGCCAACGTCCTGACTTTC
j_call: TRBJ2-6
v_call: TRBV28
d_call: NA
clone_size: few

cdr3_aa: CASSFYRSLRDTQYF
cdr3_nt: TGTGCCAGCAGCTTCTACAGGAGCCTTCGGGATACGCAGTATTTT
j_call: TRBJ2-3
v_call: TRBV5-1
d_call: NA
clone_size: once

cdr3_aa: CASSQVPSHEQFF
cdr3_nt: TGCGCCAGCAGCCAAGTCCCTTCCCATGAGCAGTTCTTC
j_call: TRBJ2-1
v_call: TRBV4-1
d_call: NA
clone_size: many

cdr3_aa: CASSLIGSGEDEQYF
cdr3_nt: TGTGCCAGCAGCTTAATTGGTAGCGGTGAAGACGAGCAGTACTTC
j_call: TRBJ2-7
v_call: TRBV7-2
d_call: NA
clone_size: many

cdr3_aa: CAWSEGRVTTDTQYF
cdr3_nt: TGTGCCTGGAGTGAAGGGCGGGTCACCACAGATACGCAGTATTTT
j_call: TRBJ2-3
v_call: TRBV30
d_call: NA
clone_size: many

cdr3_aa: CASSWTSGGNYEQYF
cdr3_nt: TGTGCCAGCTCCTGGACTAGCGGGGGTAACTACGAGCAGTACTTC
j_call: TRBJ2-7
v_call: TRBV7-2
d_call: TRBD2
clone_size: many

cdr3_aa: CSAREAGRLRYGYTF
cdr3_nt: TGCAGTGCTAGAGAGGCGGGACGGCTACGCTATGGCTACACCTTC
j_call: TRBJ1-2
v_call: TRBV20-1
d_call: NA
clone_size: many

cdr3_aa: CASSLGLGDTQYF
cdr3_nt: TGTGCCAGCAGCTTAGGTTTGGGGGATACGCAGTATTTT
j_call: TRBJ2-3
v_call: TRBV11-2
d_call: NA
clone_size: many

cdr3_aa: CASSRGRGGELFF
cdr3_nt: TGTGCCAGCAGCAGGGGGCGCGGCGGGGAGCTGTTTTTT
j_call: TRBJ2-2
v_call: TRBV12-3/TRBV12-4
d_call: TRBD1
clone_size: many

cdr3_aa: CASSVRQTDGYTF
cdr3_nt: TGCGCCAGCAGTGTGAGACAAACCGATGGCTACACCTTC
j_call: TRBJ1-2
v_call: TRBV10-2
d_call: NA
clone_size: few

cdr3_aa: CASSLRGLRGNTIYF
cdr3_nt: TGTGCCAGCAGTCTAAGGGGGCTGAGGGGAAACACCATATATTTT
j_call: TRBJ1-3
v_call: TRBV28
d_call: TRBD1
clone_size: NA

cdr3_aa: CASSDRQGARGAFF
cdr3_nt: TGTGCCAGCAGTGATCGGCAGGGGGCTCGTGGGGCTTTCTTT
j_call: TRBJ1-1
v_call: TRBV2
d_call: TRBD1
clone_size: many

cdr3_aa: CASRETGGGSSEAFF
cdr3_nt: TGTGCCAGCAGGGAGACAGGGGGCGGTTCCTCTGAAGCTTTCTTT
j_call: TRBJ1-1
v_call: TRBV2
d_call: TRBD1
clone_size: many